In its sample, the clone carrying this T cell receptor beta chain was seen once. Its antigen is not identified. In the PCR, 60 Vbeta and 13 Jbeta primers were used. The protocol was immunoSEQ multiplex PCR, while the TCRdb copy is restricted to in-frame clones and leaves out a portion. This sample carries over 85,000 clones, roughly 80% of them seen once, and the ten largest clones take over 3%. Per the germline V gene, CDR1 is SGHVS and CDR2 is FQNEAQ. The CDR3 sequence is 14 residues long. The V end lost 2 bases, the J end lost 7 bases, and 12 bases lay between the germline ends. This record belongs to a study of cytomegalovirus exposure and HLA in healthy donors. Findings and limits, study-wide: The study flagged some 170 TCR beta chains as cytomegalovirus-associated. Many donors carried some public TCRs, although rarity characterized most TCR sequences.

This TCR came from a man aged 35 to 55 in good health and CMV-seronegative. J is TRBJ2-1 and V is TRBV7-8, with a weak D call TRBD2 (6 bases). The sequenced sample consisted of PBMCs. The CDR3 region is CASSLRRERNEQFF. The CDR3 DNA follows: TGTGCCAGCAGCTTAAGGAGGGAGAGGAATGAGCAGTTCTTC.